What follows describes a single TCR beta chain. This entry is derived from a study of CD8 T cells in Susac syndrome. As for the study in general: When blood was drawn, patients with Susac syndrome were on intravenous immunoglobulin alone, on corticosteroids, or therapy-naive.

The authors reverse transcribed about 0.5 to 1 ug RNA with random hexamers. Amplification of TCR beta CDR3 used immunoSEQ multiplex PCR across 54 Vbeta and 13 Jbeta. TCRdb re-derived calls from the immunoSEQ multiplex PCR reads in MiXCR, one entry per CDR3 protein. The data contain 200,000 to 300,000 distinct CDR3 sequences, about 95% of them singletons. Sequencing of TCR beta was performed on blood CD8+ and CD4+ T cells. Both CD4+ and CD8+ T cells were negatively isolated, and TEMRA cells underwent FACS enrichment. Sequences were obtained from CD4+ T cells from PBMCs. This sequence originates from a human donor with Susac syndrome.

The DNA of the CDR3 is TGTGCCAGCTCACCAGGACTAGCGGGAGCGGAGACCCAGTACTTC. It translates to CASSPGLAGAETQYF. The chain joins TRBV18 to TRBJ2-5; 13 bases are a match to TRBD2. The CDR3 has 15 amino acids. Germline V lookup: CDR1 KGHSH, CDR2 LQKENI. V was pared by 2 bases and J by 5 bases, with 2 bases of the junction left unmatched.